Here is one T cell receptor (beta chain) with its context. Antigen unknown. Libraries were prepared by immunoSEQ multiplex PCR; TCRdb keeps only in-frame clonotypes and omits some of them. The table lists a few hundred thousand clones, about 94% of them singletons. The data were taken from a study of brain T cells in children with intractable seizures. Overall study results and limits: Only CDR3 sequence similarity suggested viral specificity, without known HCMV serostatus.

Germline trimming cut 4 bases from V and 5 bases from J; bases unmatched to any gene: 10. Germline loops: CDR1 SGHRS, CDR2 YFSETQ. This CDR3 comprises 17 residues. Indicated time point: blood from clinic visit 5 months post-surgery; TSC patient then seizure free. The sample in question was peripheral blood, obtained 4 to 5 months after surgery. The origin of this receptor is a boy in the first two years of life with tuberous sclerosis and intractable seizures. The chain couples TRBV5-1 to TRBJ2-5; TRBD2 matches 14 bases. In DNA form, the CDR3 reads TGCGCCAGCAGCATAACCGGGACTAGCGGGGGAGGTGAGACCCAGTACTTC. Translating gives CASSITGTSGGGETQYF.